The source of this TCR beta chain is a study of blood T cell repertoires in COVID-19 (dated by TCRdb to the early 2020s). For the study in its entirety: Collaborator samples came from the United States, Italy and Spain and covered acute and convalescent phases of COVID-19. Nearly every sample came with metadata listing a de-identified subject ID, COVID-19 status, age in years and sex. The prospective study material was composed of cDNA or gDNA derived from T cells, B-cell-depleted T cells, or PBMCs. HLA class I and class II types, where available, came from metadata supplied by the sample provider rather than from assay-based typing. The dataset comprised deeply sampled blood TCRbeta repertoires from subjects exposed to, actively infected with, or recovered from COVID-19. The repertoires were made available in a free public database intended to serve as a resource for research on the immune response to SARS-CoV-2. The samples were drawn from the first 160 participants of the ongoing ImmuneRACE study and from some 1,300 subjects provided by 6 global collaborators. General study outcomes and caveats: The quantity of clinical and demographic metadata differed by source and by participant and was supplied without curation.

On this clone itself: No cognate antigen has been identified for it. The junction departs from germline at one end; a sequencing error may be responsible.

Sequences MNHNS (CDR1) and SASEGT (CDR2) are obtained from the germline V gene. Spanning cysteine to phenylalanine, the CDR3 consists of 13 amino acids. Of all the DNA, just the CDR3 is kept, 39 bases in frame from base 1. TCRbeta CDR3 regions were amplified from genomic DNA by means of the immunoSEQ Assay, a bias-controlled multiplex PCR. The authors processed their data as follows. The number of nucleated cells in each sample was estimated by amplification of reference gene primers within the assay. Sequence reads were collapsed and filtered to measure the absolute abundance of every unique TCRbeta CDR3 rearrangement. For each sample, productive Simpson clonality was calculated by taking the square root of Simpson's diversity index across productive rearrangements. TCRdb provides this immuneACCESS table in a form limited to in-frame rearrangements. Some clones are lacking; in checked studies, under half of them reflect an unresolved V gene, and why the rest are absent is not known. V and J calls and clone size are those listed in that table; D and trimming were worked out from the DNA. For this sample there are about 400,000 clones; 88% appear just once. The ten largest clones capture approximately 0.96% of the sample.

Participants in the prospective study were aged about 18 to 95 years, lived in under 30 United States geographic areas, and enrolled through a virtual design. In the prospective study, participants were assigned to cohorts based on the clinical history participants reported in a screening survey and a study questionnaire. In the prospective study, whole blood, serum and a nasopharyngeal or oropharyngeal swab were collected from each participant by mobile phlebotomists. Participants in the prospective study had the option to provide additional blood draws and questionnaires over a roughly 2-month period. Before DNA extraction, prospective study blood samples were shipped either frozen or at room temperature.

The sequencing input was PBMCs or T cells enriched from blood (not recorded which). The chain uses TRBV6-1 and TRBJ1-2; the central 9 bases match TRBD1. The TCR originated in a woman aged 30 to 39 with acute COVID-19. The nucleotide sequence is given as TGTGCCAGCAGTGAATCCGGGACAGGGTCAAGAGTTTTC. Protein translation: CASSESGTGSRVF.